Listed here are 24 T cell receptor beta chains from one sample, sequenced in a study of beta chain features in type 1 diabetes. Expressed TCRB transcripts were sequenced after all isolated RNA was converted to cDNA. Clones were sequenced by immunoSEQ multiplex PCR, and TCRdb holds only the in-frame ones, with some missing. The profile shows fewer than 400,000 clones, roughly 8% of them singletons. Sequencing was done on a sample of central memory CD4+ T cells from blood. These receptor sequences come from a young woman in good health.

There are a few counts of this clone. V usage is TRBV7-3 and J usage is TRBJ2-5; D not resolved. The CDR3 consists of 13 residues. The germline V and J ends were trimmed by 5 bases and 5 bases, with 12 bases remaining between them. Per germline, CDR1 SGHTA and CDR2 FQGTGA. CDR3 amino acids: CASSPGWSETQYF. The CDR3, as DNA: TGTGCCAGCAGCCCCGGATGGAGTGAGACCCAGTACTTC.

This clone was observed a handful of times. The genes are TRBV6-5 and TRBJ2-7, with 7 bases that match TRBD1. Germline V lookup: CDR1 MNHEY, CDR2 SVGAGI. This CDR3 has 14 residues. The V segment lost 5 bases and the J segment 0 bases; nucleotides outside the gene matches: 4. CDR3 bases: TGTGCCAGCAGTCGGGACAGCAACTCCTACGAGCAGTACTTC. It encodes CASSRDSNSYEQYF.

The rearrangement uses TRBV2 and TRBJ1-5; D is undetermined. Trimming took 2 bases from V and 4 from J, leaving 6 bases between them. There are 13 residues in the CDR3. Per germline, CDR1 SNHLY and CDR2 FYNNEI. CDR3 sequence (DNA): TGTGCCAGCAGTGAATGGAGGAATCAGCCCCAGCATTTT. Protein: CASSEWRNQPQHF.

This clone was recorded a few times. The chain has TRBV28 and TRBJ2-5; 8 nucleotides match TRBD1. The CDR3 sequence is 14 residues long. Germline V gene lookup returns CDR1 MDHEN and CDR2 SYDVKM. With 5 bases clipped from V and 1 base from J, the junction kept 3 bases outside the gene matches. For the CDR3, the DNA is TGTGCCAGCAGTCTACAGGGGGGCCAAGAGACCCAGTACTTC. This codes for CASSLQGGQETQYF.

The CDR3 region has the DNA TGTGCCAGCAGCGTAGGCACGGACCCTACCTATGGCTACACCTTC. The encoded protein is CASSVGTDPTYGYTF. The chain recombines TRBV9 with TRBJ1-2, with D uncertain. The germline CDR1 and CDR2 sequences are SGDLS and YYNGEE. V was trimmed by 0 bases and J by 4 bases, leaving 13 bases between them. The CDR3 length is 15 residues.

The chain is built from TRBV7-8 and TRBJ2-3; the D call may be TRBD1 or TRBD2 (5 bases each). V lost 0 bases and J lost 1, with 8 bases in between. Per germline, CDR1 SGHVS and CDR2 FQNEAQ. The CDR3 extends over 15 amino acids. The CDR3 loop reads CASSLAWDGTDTQYF. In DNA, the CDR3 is TGTGCCAGCAGCTTAGCTTGGGACGGCACAGATACGCAGTATTTT.

The CDR3 reads CASSQDVFNEQFF. CDR3 in DNA: TGCGCCAGCAGCCAAGACGTATTTAATGAGCAGTTCTTC. The chain carries TRBV4-3 and TRBJ2-1; no firm D call. Germline values: CDR1 LGHNA, CDR2 YSLEER. The V end was cut by 0 bases, the J end by 7 bases, with 7 bases between. CDR3 length: 13 amino acids.

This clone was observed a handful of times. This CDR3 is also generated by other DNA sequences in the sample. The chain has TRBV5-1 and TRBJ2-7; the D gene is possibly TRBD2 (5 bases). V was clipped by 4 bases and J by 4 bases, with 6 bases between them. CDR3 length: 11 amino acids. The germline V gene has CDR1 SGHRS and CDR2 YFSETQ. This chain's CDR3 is CASSEGYEQYF. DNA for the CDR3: TGCGCCAGCAGCGAGGGTTACGAGCAGTACTTC.

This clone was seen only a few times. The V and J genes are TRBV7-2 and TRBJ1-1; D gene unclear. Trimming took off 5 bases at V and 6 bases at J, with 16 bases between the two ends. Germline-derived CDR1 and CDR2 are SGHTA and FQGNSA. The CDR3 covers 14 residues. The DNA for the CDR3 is TGTGCCAGCAGCCCCTGGGCCGAATCGCCTGAAGCTTTCTTT. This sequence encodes CASSPWAESPEAFF.

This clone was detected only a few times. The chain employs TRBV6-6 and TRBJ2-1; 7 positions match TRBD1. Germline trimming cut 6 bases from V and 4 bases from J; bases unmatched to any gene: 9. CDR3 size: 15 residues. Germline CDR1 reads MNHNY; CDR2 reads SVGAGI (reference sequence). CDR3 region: CASSAGQAVYNEQFF. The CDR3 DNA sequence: TGTGCCAGCAGCGCCGGACAGGCGGTATACAATGAGCAGTTCTTC.

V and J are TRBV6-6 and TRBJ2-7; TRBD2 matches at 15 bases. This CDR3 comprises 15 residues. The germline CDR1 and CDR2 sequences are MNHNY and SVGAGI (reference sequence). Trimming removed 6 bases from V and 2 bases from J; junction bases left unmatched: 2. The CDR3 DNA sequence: TGTGCCAGCAGAGGGACTAGCGGGGGGACCTACGAGCAGTACTTC. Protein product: CASRGTSGGTYEQYF.

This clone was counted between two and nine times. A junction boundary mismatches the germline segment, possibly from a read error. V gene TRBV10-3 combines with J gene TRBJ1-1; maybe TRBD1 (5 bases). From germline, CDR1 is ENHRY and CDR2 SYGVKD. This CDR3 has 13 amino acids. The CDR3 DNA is TGTGCCAGCAGTGAAGAAGGGGCGGCTGAAGCTTTCTTT. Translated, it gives CASSEEGAAEAFF.

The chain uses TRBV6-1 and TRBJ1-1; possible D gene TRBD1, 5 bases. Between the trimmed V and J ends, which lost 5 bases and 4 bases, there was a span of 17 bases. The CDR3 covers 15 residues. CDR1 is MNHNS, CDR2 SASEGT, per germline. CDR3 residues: CASSSPGGGSTEAFF. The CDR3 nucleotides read TGTGCCAGCAGTTCCCCCGGGGGGGGAAGCACTGAAGCTTTCTTT.

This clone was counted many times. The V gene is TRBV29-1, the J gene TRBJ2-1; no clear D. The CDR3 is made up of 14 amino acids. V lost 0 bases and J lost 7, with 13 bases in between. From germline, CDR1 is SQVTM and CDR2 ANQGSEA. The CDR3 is CSVEDGIFVNEQFF. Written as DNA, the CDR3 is TGCAGCGTTGAAGATGGGATCTTCGTTAATGAGCAGTTCTTC.

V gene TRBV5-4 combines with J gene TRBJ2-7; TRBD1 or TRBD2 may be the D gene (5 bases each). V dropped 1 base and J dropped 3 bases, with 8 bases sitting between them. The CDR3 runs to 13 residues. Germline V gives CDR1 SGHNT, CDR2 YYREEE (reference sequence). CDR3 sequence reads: CASSLPGGYEQYF. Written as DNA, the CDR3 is TGTGCCAGCAGCTTGCCTGGGGGCTACGAGCAGTACTTC.

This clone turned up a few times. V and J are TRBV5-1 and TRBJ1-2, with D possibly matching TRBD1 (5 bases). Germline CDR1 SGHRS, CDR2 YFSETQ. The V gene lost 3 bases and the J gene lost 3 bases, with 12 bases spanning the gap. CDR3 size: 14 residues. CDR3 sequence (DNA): TGCGCCAGCAGCTCGCCAGGGAAGCACTATGGCTACACCTTC. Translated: CASSSPGKHYGYTF.

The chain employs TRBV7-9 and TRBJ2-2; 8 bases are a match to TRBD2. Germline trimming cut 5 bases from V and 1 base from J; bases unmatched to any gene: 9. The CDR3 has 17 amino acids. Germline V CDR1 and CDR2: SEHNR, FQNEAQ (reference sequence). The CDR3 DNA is TGTGCCAGCAGCCCAGCCGGGACTAGTCTGAACACCGGGGAGCTGTTTTTT. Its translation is CASSPAGTSLNTGELFF. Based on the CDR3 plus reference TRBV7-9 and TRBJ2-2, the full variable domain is DTGVSQNPRHKITKRGQNVTFRCDPISEHNRLYWYRQTLGQGPEFLTYFQNEAQLEKSRLLSDRFSAERPKGSFSTLEIQRTEQGDSAMYLCASSPAGTSLNTGELFFGEGSRLTVL.

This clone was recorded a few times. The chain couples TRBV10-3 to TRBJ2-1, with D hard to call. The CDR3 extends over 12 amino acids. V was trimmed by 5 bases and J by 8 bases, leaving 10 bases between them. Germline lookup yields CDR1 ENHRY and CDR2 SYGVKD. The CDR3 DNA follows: TGTGCCATCAGTATAAAAAACGATGAGCAGTTCTTC. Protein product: CAISIKNDEQFF.

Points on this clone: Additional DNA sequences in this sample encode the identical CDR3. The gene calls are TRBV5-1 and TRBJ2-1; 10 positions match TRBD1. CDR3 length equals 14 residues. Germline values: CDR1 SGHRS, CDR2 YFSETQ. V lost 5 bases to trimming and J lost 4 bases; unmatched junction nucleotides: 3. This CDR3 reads CASSKGQGYNEQFF. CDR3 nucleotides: TGCGCCAGCAGTAAGGGACAGGGGTACAATGAGCAGTTCTTC.

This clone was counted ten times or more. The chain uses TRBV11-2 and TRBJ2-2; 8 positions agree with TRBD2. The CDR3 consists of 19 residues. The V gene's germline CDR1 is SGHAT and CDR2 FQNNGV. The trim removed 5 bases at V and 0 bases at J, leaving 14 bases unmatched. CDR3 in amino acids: CASSLRGITSGSNTGELFF. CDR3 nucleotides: TGTGCCAGCAGCCTTAGAGGCATCACTAGCGGCTCGAACACCGGGGAGCTGTTTTTT.

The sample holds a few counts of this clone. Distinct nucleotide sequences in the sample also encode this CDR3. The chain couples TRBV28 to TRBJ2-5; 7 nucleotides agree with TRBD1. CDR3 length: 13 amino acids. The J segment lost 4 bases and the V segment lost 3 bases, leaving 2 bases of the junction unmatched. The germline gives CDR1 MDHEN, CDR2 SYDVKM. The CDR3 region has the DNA TGTGCCAGCAGTTTGACAGGGAGAGAGACCCAGTACTTC. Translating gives CASSLTGRETQYF.

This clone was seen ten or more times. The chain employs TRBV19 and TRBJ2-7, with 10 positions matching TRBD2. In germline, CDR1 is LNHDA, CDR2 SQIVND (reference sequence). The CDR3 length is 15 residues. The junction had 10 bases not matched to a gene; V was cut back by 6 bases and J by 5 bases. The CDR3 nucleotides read TGTGCCAGTAGCCCCCGGCCGGGACTAGCGAACGAGCAGTACTTC. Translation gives CASSPRPGLANEQYF.

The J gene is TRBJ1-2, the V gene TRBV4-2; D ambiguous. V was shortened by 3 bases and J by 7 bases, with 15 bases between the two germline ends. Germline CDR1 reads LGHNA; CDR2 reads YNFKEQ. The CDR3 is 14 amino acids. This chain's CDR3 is CASSQGSSASGYTF. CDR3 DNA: TGTGCCAGCAGCCAGGGCAGTTCGGCTTCTGGCTACACCTTC.

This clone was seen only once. The CDR3 DNA sequence: TGTGCCACCAGCAGAGATAAGCAGGAGTATCAGCCCCAGCATTTT. The encoded protein is CATSRDKQEYQPQHF. This chain joins TRBV15 and TRBJ1-5; D call uncertain. This CDR3 region has 15 residues. Per germline, CDR1 LNHNV and CDR2 YYDKDF (reference sequence). Trimming took 0 bases from V and 5 from J, leaving 11 bases between them. The whole variable domain, filled in from reference TRBV15 and TRBJ1-5, reads DAMVIQNPRYQVTQFGKPVTLSCSQTLNHNVMYWYQQKSSQAPKLLFHYYDKDFNNEADTPDNFQSRRPNTSFCFLDIRSPGLGDTAMYLCATSRDKQEYQPQHFGDGTRLSIL.